What follows are 26 T cell receptor beta chains derived from one specimen sequenced in a study of blood T cell repertoires in COVID-19. Libraries were prepared by immunoSEQ multiplex PCR; TCRdb keeps only in-frame clonotypes and omits some of them. Here the sample spans just over 150,000 clones, 82% being singletons. Sequenced material: peripheral blood. Receptors originate from a woman between 40 and 50 years old with COVID-19, enrolled during active disease.

The genes are TRBV3-1 (or the pseudogene TRBV3-2) and TRBJ1-1; 8 bases agree with TRBD1. This CDR3 contains 14 residues. From germline, CDR1 is LGHDT and CDR2 YNNKEL (reference sequence). V trimming: 4 bases; J trimming: 5 bases; junction bases outside the gene matches: 6. CDR3 in amino acids: CASSLRTGWTEAFF. The CDR3 nucleotides read TGTGCCAGCAGCCTCAGGACAGGGTGGACTGAAGCTTTCTTT.

The chain carries TRBV4-1 and TRBJ2-1, with 9 nucleotides matching TRBD2. Germline lookup yields CDR1 MGHRA and CDR2 YSYEKL. The trim removed 0 bases at V and 13 bases at J, leaving 7 bases unmatched. This CDR3 region has 14 residues. CDR3 nucleotide sequence: TGCGCCAGCAGCCAAGATAGGAGCGGGAGGTTCCAGTTCTTC. Its translation is CASSQDRSGRFQFF.

V is TRBV3-1 (or the pseudogene TRBV3-2) and J is TRBJ2-3; unclear D gene. The CDR3 has 14 residues. Germline V gene lookup returns CDR1 LGHDT and CDR2 YNNKEL (reference sequence). The V gene lost 0 bases and the J gene lost 3 bases, with 7 bases spanning the gap. The CDR3 DNA reads as TGTGCCAGCAGCCAAGACTTTCTAACAGATACGCAGTATTTT. Translated: CASSQDFLTDTQYF.

The CDR3 DNA reads TGTGCCAGCTCAAGCAGACAGGGGGCAGGGTCTGAAGCTTTCTTT. Translated, it gives CASSSRQGAGSEAFF. The V gene is TRBV18, the J gene TRBJ1-1; 10 bases are shared with TRBD1. J lost 6 bases, V lost 5 bases, and 9 bases had no gene match. The length of the CDR3 is 15 residues. Per germline, CDR1 KGHSH and CDR2 LQKENI.

The V call is TRBV4-1, the J call TRBJ2-2; 10 bases fit TRBD1. The V gene end was trimmed by 1 base and the J gene end by 6 bases; junction bases not matched to a gene: 2. This CDR3 is 15 amino acids long. The V gene's germline CDR1 is MGHRA and CDR2 YSYEKL. CDR3 DNA: TGCGCCAGCAGCCAAGCGGACAGGGGGTCCGGGGAGCTGTTTTTT. Amino acids: CASSQADRGSGELFF.

This rearrangement joins TRBV27 to TRBJ2-7; D perhaps matches TRBD1 (6 bases). CDR3 size: 18 residues. The germline V and J ends were trimmed by 3 bases and 2 bases, with 23 bases remaining between them. Germline V lookup: CDR1 MNHEY, CDR2 SMNVEV (reference sequence). As DNA, the CDR3 is TGTGCCAGCAGTTTTGCAGGGGAGAGGCCCCCAACCACCTACGAGCAGTACTTC. This gives the protein CASSFAGERPPTTYEQYF.

This chain connects TRBV7-6 to TRBJ2-3; 8 nucleotides match TRBD2. The CDR3 is made up of 16 amino acids. V shed 1 base and J 4 bases; nucleotides not matched to a gene: 7. Per the germline V gene, CDR1 is SGHVS and CDR2 is FNYEAQ. CDR3 sequence reads: CASSLGSGGFSDTQYF. In DNA, the CDR3 is TGTGCCAGCAGCTTAGGTTCGGGGGGGTTTTCAGATACGCAGTATTTT.

V is TRBV6-5 and J is TRBJ1-2, with D possibly TRBD1 on 6 matching bases. The germline V gene has CDR1 MNHEY and CDR2 SVGAGI. There are 14 residues in the CDR3. The V end was cut by 4 bases, the J end by 6 bases, with 15 bases between. CDR3 region: CASSFNREGNGYTF. The CDR3 bases are TGTGCCAGCAGTTTCAACAGGGAGGGTAATGGCTACACCTTC.

J is TRBJ1-2 and V is TRBV18; 9 bases align to TRBD1. This CDR3 region has 19 residues. Losses at the gene ends were 3 bases for V and 7 bases for J; bases not matched to a gene: 21. Germline loops: CDR1 KGHSH, CDR2 LQKENI. CDR3 sequence (DNA): TGTGCCAGCTCACCGCTACATGAAACCGGGACAGGGAGGTATGGTGGCTACACCTTC. It is translated as CASSPLHETGTGRYGGYTF.

The chain recombines TRBV5-8 with TRBJ1-1, with 9 bases that match TRBD1. V lost 1 base and J lost 3; bases outside the gene matches: 13. The CDR3 extends over 18 amino acids. Per the germline V gene, CDR1 is SGHTS and CDR2 is YDEGEE. CDR3: CASSLPGTGWGGDTEAFF. The CDR3, as DNA: TGTGCCAGCAGCTTGCCCGGGACAGGGTGGGGTGGGGACACTGAAGCTTTCTTT. Full variable domain (remainder filled in from reference TRBV5-8 and TRBJ1-1): EAGVTQSPTHLIKTRGQQATLRCSPISGHTSVYWYQQALGLGLQFLLWYDEGEERNRGNFPPRFSGRQFPNYSSELNVNALELEDSALYLCASSLPGTGWGGDTEAFFGQGTRLTVV.

In its sample, this clone was seen a few times. Other nucleotide sequences from this sample produce the same CDR3. This chain uses TRBV10-3 with TRBJ1-1; maybe TRBD1 (6 bases). This CDR3 comprises 14 residues. The V gene's germline CDR1 is ENHRY and CDR2 SYGVKD. V was shortened by 7 bases and J by 0 bases, with 12 bases between the two germline ends. The CDR3 spells CAITSDRMNTEAFF. The CDR3 DNA sequence: TGTGCCATCACTTCGGACAGAATGAACACTGAAGCTTTCTTT.

The chain is built from TRBV3-1 (or the pseudogene TRBV3-2) and TRBJ1-6; D gene uncertain. This CDR3 contains 12 residues. Germline loops: CDR1 LGHDT, CDR2 YNNKEL (reference sequence). Trimming cost V 4 bases and J 6 bases, with 4 bases left between them. The CDR3 loop reads CASSPLNSPLHF. The DNA of the CDR3 is TGTGCCAGCAGCCCCCTTAATTCACCCCTCCACTTT.

This sequence joins TRBV7-8 and TRBJ2-2; the match to TRBD2 covers 7 bases. With 7 bases clipped from V and 5 bases from J, the junction kept 4 bases outside the gene matches. This CDR3 has 13 amino acids. Germline lookup yields CDR1 SGHVS and CDR2 FQNEAQ. Here the CDR3 DNA reads TGTGCCAGCAAGGCTAGCGGAACCGGGGAGCTGTTTTTT. Protein: CASKASGTGELFF.

As for this clone: This may stem from a read error, because a much larger clone lies one nucleotide away. Other DNA sequences within the sample encode an identical CDR3. This chain connects TRBV6-2 or TRBV6-3 to TRBJ2-2; tentative D call: TRBD2 (7 bases). The CDR3 covers 14 residues. The V gene lost 2 bases and the J gene lost 4 bases, with 8 bases spanning the gap. Germline CDR1 is MNHEY and CDR2 is SVGEGT. The CDR3 DNA is TGTGCCAGCAGTTACGGGGGGGCCACCGGGGAGCTGTTTTTT. It is translated as CASSYGGATGELFF.

CDR3 sequence (DNA): TGTGCCAGCAGCATTTATAGCGGGGTAATAAACTACAATGAGCAGTTCTTC. Translating gives CASSIYSGVINYNEQFF. V usage is TRBV7-2 and J usage is TRBJ2-1, with 8 bases fitting TRBD2. Per germline, CDR1 SGHTA and CDR2 FQGNSA. This CDR3 is 17 amino acids long. V dropped 5 bases and J dropped 3; count of bases not matched to a gene: 12. The whole variable domain, filled in from reference TRBV7-2 and TRBJ2-1, reads GAGVSQSPSNKVTEKGKDVELRCDPISGHTALYWYRQSLGQGLEFLIYFQGNSAPDKSGLPSDRFSAERTGGSVSTLTIQRTQQEDSAVYLCASSIYSGVINYNEQFFGPGTRLTVL.

This clone has just one count. This CDR3 is also generated by other DNA sequences in the sample. The chain recombines TRBV19 with TRBJ1-5, with TRBD1 matching 9 bases. V gave up 9 bases and J gave up 4 bases; unmatched junction bases: 1. The germline CDR1 and CDR2 sequences are LNHDA and SQIVND (reference sequence). CDR3 length: 12 residues. CDR3 sequence (DNA): TGTGCCAGCGGACAGGGGAATCAGCCCCAGCATTTT. Amino acid sequence: CASGQGNQPQHF.

This chain uses TRBV6-1 with TRBJ1-2; 9 bases match TRBD1. CDR3 length: 13 residues. Germline V lookup: CDR1 MNHNS, CDR2 SASEGT. V shed 3 bases and J 5 bases; nucleotides not matched to a gene: 1. The CDR3: CASSDDRGYGYTF. CDR3 nucleotides: TGTGCCAGCAGTGACGACAGGGGGTATGGCTACACCTTC.

The chain uses TRBV28 and TRBJ1-5; no clear D. V was pared by 4 bases and J by 3 bases, with 10 bases between. CDR3 length equals 14 residues. In germline, CDR1 is MDHEN, CDR2 SYDVKM. The CDR3 loop reads CASSWSPNNQPQHF. CDR3 coding DNA: TGTGCCAGCAGTTGGAGCCCAAACAATCAGCCCCAGCATTTT.

This rearrangement joins TRBV9 to TRBJ2-2; D unresolved. V was clipped by 4 bases and J by 6 bases, with 10 bases between them. The CDR3 consists of 13 residues. In germline, CDR1 is SGDLS, CDR2 YYNGEE. CDR3 region: CASSPLSAGELFF. DNA for the CDR3: TGTGCCAGCAGCCCCCTCTCCGCCGGGGAGCTGTTTTTT.

V gene TRBV28 combines with J gene TRBJ2-7; weak D call: TRBD2 (6 bases). The CDR3 has 16 residues. The germline V gene encodes CDR1 MDHEN and CDR2 SYDVKM. Trimming left V 6 bases short and J 4 bases short, with 22 bases between. The CDR3 DNA is TGTGCCAGCAGCCTGACTAGTTTTTCAATTGCATACGAGCAGTACTTC. Translating it yields CASSLTSFSIAYEQYF. Drawing the rest from reference TRBV28 and TRBJ2-7, the complete variable domain is DVKVTQSSRYLVKRTGEKVFLECVQDMDHENMFWYRQDPGLGLRLIYFSYDVKMKEKGDIPEGYSVSREKKERFSLILESASTNQTSMYLCASSLTSFSIAYEQYFGPGTRLTVT.

The chain employs TRBV30 and TRBJ2-1; 11 bases agree with TRBD2. CDR3 size: 13 residues. J was trimmed by 5 bases and V by 7 bases; bases with no gene match: 4. Per germline, CDR1 GTSNPN and CDR2 SVGIG (reference sequence). CDR3 protein: CAFTSGSNNEQFF. CDR3 sequence (DNA): TGTGCCTTTACTAGCGGGAGTAACAATGAGCAGTTCTTC.

This clone has only one observation. The chain is built from TRBV5-4 and TRBJ2-2, with 14 bases identical to TRBD2. This CDR3 comprises 16 residues. V trimming: 3 bases; J trimming: 6 bases; junction bases outside the gene matches: 4. The germline CDR1 and CDR2 sequences are SGHNT and YYREEE (reference sequence). CDR3 nucleotides: TGTGCCAGCAGCTGGACTAGCGGGGGGTGGGCCGGGGAGCTGTTTTTT. This codes for CASSWTSGGWAGELFF.

The V call is TRBV20-1, the J call TRBJ2-5; D ambiguous. CDR1 and CDR2 from the germline V gene are DFQATT and SNEGSKA (reference sequence). Trimming took off 3 bases at V and 3 bases at J, with 17 bases between the two ends. The CDR3 has 15 amino acids. The CDR3 is CSASGNGRPKETQYF. DNA for the CDR3: TGCAGTGCTAGTGGGAACGGCAGGCCCAAAGAGACCCAGTACTTC.

The genes are TRBV7-9 and TRBJ2-3, with D perhaps TRBD2 (6 bases). Germline V gene lookup returns CDR1 SEHNR and CDR2 FQNEAQ (reference sequence). Deletions cut 7 bases from V and 2 bases from J, with 13 bases between. This CDR3 contains 14 residues. CDR3: CASNLGGATDTQYF. In nucleotides, the CDR3 is TGTGCCAGCAACCTTGGCGGGGCCACAGATACGCAGTATTTT.

This chain connects TRBV6-1 to TRBJ1-2, with TRBD1 matching over 7 bases. Germline V gene sequence: CDR1 MNHNS, CDR2 SASEGT. The CDR3 length is 15 residues. The V and J ends lost 2 bases and 4 bases, in that order; junction bases with no gene match: 7. The CDR3 region has the DNA TGTGCCAGCAGTGAATCTTTGGGACAGTTCTATGGCTACACCTTC. Translated, it gives CASSESLGQFYGYTF.

This chain uses TRBV5-4 with TRBJ1-2; 8 positions agree with TRBD1. V dropped 4 bases and J dropped 6; count of bases not matched to a gene: 5. The CDR3 has 13 amino acids. From germline, CDR1 is SGHNT and CDR2 YYREEE (reference sequence). In nucleotides, the CDR3 is TGTGCCAGCAGCCCCGACAGGGGAGATGGCTACACCTTC. Protein product: CASSPDRGDGYTF. Drawing the rest from reference TRBV5-4 and TRBJ1-2, the complete variable domain is ETGVTQSPTHLIKTRGQQVTLRCSSQSGHNTVSWYQQALGQGPQFIFQYYREEENGRGNFPPRFSGLQFPNYSSELNVNALELDDSALYLCASSPDRGDGYTFGSGTRLTVV.